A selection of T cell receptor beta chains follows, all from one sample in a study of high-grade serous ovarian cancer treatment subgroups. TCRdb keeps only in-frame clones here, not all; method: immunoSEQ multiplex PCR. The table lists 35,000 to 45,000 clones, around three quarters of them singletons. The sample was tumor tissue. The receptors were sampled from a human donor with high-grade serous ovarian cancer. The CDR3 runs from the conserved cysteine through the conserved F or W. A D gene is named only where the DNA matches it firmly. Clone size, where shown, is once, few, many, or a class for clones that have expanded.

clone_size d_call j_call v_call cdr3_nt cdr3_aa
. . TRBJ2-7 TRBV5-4 TGTGCCAGCAGCTTAGTCGGAACCTACGAGCAGTACTTC CASSLVGTYEQYF
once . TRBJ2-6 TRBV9 TGTGCCAGCACGAGGGATGGGGCCAACGTCCTGACTTTC CASTRDGANVLTF
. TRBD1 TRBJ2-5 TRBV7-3 TGTGCCAGCAGCTCCCCAGGGACAGGGAAGGAGACCCAGTACTTC CASSSPGTGKETQYF
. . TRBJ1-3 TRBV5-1 TGCGCCAGCAGCTTGGGGGGATCGGGAAACACCATATATTTT CASSLGGSGNTIYF
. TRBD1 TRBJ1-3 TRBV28 TGTGCCAGCAGTTTCAGGGGGTCTGGAAACACCATATATTTT CASSFRGSGNTIYF
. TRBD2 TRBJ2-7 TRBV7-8 TGTGCCAGCAGCTTAATTGGCGGGAGGAGCTACGAGCAGTACTTC CASSLIGGRSYEQYF
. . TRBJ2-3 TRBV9 TGTGCCAGCTCCCGGGCGGGAAACACAGATACGCAGTATTTT CASSRAGNTDTQYF
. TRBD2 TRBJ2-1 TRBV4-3 TGCGCCAGCAGCCAGAGGACTAGCGGGAACTCCTACAATGAGCAGTTCTTC CASSQRTSGNSYNEQFF
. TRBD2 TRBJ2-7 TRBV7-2 TGTGCCAGCAGCTTAGAAACTAGCGAAACCTACGAGCAGTACTTC CASSLETSETYEQYF
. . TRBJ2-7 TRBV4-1 TGCGCCAGCAGCCACGGATCAGCGGACTACGAGCAGTACTTC CASSHGSADYEQYF
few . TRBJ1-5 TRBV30 TGTGCCTGGAGTAAGGGACCGAATCAGCCCCAGCATTTT CAWSKGPNQPQHF
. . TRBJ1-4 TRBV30 TGTGCCTGGAGTGGGGGTAGCCTCGAAAAACTGTTTTTT CAWSGGSLEKLFF
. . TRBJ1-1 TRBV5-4 TGTGCCAGCAGCTTGGGGGTTGAGGCGGCAGGAAGCACTGAAGCTTTCTTT CASSLGVEAAGSTEAFF
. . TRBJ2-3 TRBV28 TGTGCCAGCAGTTTACCGACGGGAGTGGGCACAGATACGCAGTATTTT CASSLPTGVGTDTQYF
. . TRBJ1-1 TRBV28 TGTGCCAGCAGTCAAAGGGGCCATGGGAGGGAGGACACTGAAGCTTTCTTT CASSQRGHGREDTEAFF
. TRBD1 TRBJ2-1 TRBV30 TGTGCCTGGAGTGGGGGACAGGGGTACAATGAGCAGTTCTTC CAWSGGQGYNEQFF
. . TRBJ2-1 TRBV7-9 TGTGCCAGCAGCTTAGCGAGACTAGGGGATGAGCAGTTCTTC CASSLARLGDEQFF
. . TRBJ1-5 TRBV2 TGTGCCAGCACGGGGCCGATGGGGGATCAGCCCCAGCATTTT CASTGPMGDQPQHF
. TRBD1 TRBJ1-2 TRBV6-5 TGTGCCAGCAGAAGCCTCGACAGGGTCGGCTATGGCTACACCTTC CASRSLDRVGYGYTF
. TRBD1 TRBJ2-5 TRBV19 TGTGCCAGTAGTCCCGGGACAGCCGGCGGGACCCAGTACTTC CASSPGTAGGTQYF
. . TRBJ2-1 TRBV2 TGTGCCAGCCCGACCATACCCAATGGAGATGAGCAGTTCTTC CASPTIPNGDEQFF
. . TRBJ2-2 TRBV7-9 TGTGCCACCAGGGTCCGACCCGGGACGAACACCGGGGAGCTGTTTTTT CATRVRPGTNTGELFF
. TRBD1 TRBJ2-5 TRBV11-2 TGTGCCAGCAGCTCAGAGACAGGGAAAGAGACCCAGTACTTC CASSSETGKETQYF
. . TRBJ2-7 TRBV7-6 TGTGCCAGCCAGAGACAGGCTAACTACGAGCAGTACTTC CASQRQANYEQYF
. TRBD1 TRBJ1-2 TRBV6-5 TGTGCCAGCAGTCCCACCCAGACAGGGGTATTAGGCTACACCTTC CASSPTQTGVLGYTF
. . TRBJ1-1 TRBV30 TGTGCCTGGAGTGTAGTGGTACAGGGCGAGAACACTGAAGCTTTCTTT CAWSVVVQGENTEAFF
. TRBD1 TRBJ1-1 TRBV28 TGTGCCAGCAGTGCACGGGACAGGGAGGGCACTGAAGCTTTCTTT CASSARDREGTEAFF
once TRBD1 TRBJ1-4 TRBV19 TGTGCCAGTAGTACCATCGGGACAGGTTGGGAAAAACTGTTTTTT CASSTIGTGWEKLFF
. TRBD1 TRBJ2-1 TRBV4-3 TGCGCCAGCAGCCGACAGGGAGACGGGTGGAATGAGCAGTTCTTC CASSRQGDGWNEQFF
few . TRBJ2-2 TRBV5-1 TGCGCCAGCTCGGACCCATCCAGCACCGGGGAGCTGTTTTTT CASSDPSSTGELFF
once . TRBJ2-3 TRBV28 TGTGCCAGCCGATCAGATACGCAGTATTTT CASRSDTQYF
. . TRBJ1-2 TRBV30 TGTGCCTGGAGAGACCGTAACTATGGCTACACCTTC CAWRDRNYGYTF
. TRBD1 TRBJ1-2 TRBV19 TGTGCCAGTAGAAGAGCGGAGGACAGGGATCACTATGGCTACACCTTC CASRRAEDRDHYGYTF
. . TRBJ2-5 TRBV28 TGTGCCAGCAGCAAAGCCCGGGGGGCGACCCGACAAGAGACCCAGTACTTC CASSKARGATRQETQYF
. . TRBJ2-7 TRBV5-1 TGCGCCAGTATGTGGTCAGACTCCTACGAGCAGTACTTC CASMWSDSYEQYF
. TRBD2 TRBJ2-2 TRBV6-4 TGTGCCAGCAGTGACTCGGCTAGCGGTTGGGGCGGGGAGCTGTTTTTT CASSDSASGWGGELFF
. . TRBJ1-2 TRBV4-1 TGCGCCAGCAGCCCAGGATTGGACAGCTTTATCGGCTACACCTTC CASSPGLDSFIGYTF
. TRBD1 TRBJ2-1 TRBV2 TGTGCCAGCATTTTTGACAGGGGGAATGAGCAGTTCTTC CASIFDRGNEQFF
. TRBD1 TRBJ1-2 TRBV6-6 TGTGCCAGCAGTCGACAGGGGGGAAAGAATGGCTACACCTTC CASSRQGGKNGYTF
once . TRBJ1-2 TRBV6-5 TGTGCCAGCAGTCCGATCCGGCTGAGGGCCTATGGCTACACCTTC CASSPIRLRAYGYTF
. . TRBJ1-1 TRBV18 TGTGCCAGCTCACCATCAGGGCAGAGCGCTGAAGCTTTCTTT CASSPSGQSAEAFF
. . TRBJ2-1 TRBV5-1 TGCGCCAGCAGCTTGGAATCCGCTGAAGGGGATGAGCAGTTCTTC CASSLESAEGDEQFF
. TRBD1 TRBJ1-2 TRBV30 TGTGCCTGGAGTGATCGGGACAGCTATTTCTATGGCTACACCTTC CAWSDRDSYFYGYTF
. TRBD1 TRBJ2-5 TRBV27 TGTGCCAGCAGACTACAGGGGGCGGGAGAGACCCAGTACTTC CASRLQGAGETQYF
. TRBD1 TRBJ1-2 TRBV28 TGTGCCAGCAGTTTAGGACAGGGGTTAGTCTATGGCTACACTTTC CASSLGQGLVYGYTF
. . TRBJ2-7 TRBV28 TGTGCCAGCAGTAGAAGGTCAGTGTCCTACGAGCAGTACTTC CASSRRSVSYEQYF
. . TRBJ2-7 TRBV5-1 TGCGCCAGCAGCCCAATACTGACCACTTCTACCTGCGAGCAGTACTTC CASSPILTTSTCEQYF
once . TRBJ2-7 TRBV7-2 TGTGCCAGCAGCTTATTGGCAGGGGCCCGCGAGCAGTACTTC CASSLLAGAREQYF
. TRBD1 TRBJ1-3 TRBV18 TGTGCCACCTCCTCCGCCCGGGACAGCTCTGGAAACACCATATATTTT CATSSARDSSGNTIYF
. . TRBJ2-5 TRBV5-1 TGCGCCAGCAGCTTGGGGAAACAAGGGTCGACGGGAGAGGGAGGCGAGACCCAGTACTTC CASSLGKQGSTGEGGETQYF
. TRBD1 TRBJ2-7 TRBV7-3 TGTGCCAGCAGCCGAACGACAGGGTCGTACGAGCAGTACTTC CASSRTTGSYEQYF
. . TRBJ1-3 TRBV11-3 TGTGCCAGCAGCTCGGGAAACACCATATATTTT CASSSGNTIYF
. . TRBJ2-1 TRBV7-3 TGTGCCAGCAGCTTAGGGGGGACCAGGGGTATCAATGAGCAGTTCTTC CASSLGGTRGINEQFF
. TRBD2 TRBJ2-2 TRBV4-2 TGTGCCAGCAGCCTACTAGCGGGAGACCCCGGGGAGCTGTTTTTT CASSLLAGDPGELFF